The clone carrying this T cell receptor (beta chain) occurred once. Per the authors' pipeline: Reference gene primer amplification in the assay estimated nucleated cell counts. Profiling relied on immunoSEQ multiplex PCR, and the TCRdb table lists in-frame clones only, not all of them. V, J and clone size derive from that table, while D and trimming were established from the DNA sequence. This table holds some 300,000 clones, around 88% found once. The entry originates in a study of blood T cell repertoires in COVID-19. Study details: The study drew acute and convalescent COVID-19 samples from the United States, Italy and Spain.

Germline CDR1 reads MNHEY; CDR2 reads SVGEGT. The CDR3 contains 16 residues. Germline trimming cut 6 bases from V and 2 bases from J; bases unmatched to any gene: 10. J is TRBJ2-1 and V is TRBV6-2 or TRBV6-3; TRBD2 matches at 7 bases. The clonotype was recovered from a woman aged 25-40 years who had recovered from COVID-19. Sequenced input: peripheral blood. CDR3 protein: CASSRMGGRTYNEQFF. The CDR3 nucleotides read TGTGCCAGCAGCAGGATGGGGGGGAGGACCTACAATGAGCAGTTCTTC.